These 20 T cell receptor beta chains were sequenced from one sample in a study of CD8+ T cells in alopecia areata. Peripheral blood samples and lesional scalp punch biopsies were obtained from alopecia areata patients. Extraction and reverse transcription of RNA yielded cDNA as the sequencing template. The method was immunoSEQ multiplex PCR; TCRdb's version includes in-frame clones alone and lacks a portion of them. The repertoire has about 19,000 clones, more than 60% of them found once; the top ten carry 6% to 7.5%. The sequencing here drew on skin, taken at week 0. The origin of the receptors is a human donor with alopecia areata.

This clone was observed a single time. This chain uses TRBV4-3 with TRBJ1-3; a weak D match, TRBD1 (5 bases). V was cut by 0 bases and J by 0 bases, with 12 bases left in between. The CDR3 loop spans 17 amino acids. Looked up from germline, CDR1 is LGHNA and CDR2 is YSLEER. The CDR3 spells CASSQDFDSGSGNTIYF. CDR3 in DNA: TGCGCCAGCAGCCAAGATTTCGACAGCGGCTCTGGAAACACCATATATTTT.

The chain is built from TRBV7-9 and TRBJ2-7; D gene unclear. V lost 6 bases to trimming and J lost 2 bases, with 11 bases between them. From germline, CDR1 is SEHNR and CDR2 FQNEAQ (reference sequence). The CDR3 is 13 amino acids. The CDR3 spells CASSLDAAYEQYF. For the CDR3, the DNA is TGTGCCAGCAGTTTGGATGCGGCCTACGAGCAGTACTTC. Together with reference TRBV7-9 and TRBJ2-7, the CDR3 gives the full variable domain: DTGVSQNPRHKITKRGQNVTFRCDPISEHNRLYWYRQTLGQGPEFLTYFQNEAQLEKSRLLSDRFSAERPKGSFSTLEIQRTEQGDSAMYLCASSLDAAYEQYFGPGTRLTVT.

This clone was picked up a small number of times. CDR3 amino acids: CASGNWGYADTQYF. CDR3 bases: TGTGCTAGTGGTAATTGGGGGTACGCAGATACGCAGTATTTT. The chain has TRBV12-5 and TRBJ2-3, with D perhaps TRBD1 or TRBD2 (5 bases each). Germline lookup yields CDR1 LGHNT and CDR2 FRNRAP. This CDR3 region has 14 residues. Trimming removed 5 bases from V and 4 bases from J, with 13 bases in between.

Only a few counts were recorded for this clone. The chain joins TRBV6-6 to TRBJ2-7, with a weak D call TRBD2 (5 bases). Deletions cut 8 bases from V and 6 bases from J, with 14 bases between. The length of the CDR3 is 12 residues. Looked up from germline, CDR1 is MNHNY and CDR2 is SVGAGI (reference sequence). CDR3 sequence: CASFQFEGEQYF. The CDR3 DNA sequence: TGTGCCAGCTTTCAATTTGAGGGCGAGCAGTACTTC.

The rearrangement uses TRBV4-3 and TRBJ2-7; 7 nucleotides line up with TRBD2. The trim removed 1 base at V and 3 bases at J, leaving 3 bases unmatched. The CDR3 totals 14 residues. CDR1 and CDR2 from the germline V gene are LGHNA and YSLEER. CDR3 sequence: CASSQVGGDYEQYF. CDR3 DNA: TGCGCCAGCAGCCAAGTGGGGGGGGACTACGAGCAGTACTTC.

The chain couples TRBV29-1 to TRBJ1-2, with D hard to call. Germline CDR1 reads SQVTM; CDR2 reads ANQGSEA. Trimming left V 1 base short and J 8 bases short, with 11 bases between. CDR3 size: 12 residues. The CDR3 nucleotides read TGCAGCGTTGAAGTCCCCGCGGGGGGCTACACCTTC. It translates to CSVEVPAGGYTF.

This clone was picked up one time. The V call is TRBV7-2, the J call TRBJ1-5; a weak D match, TRBD1 (6 bases). Looked up from germline, CDR1 is SGHTA and CDR2 is FQGNSA. Deletions cut 2 bases from V and 0 bases from J, with 8 bases between. The CDR3 extends over 15 amino acids. CDR3 in amino acids: CASSLRTDSNQPQHF. The CDR3 DNA sequence: TGTGCCAGCAGCTTAAGGACAGATAGCAATCAGCCCCAGCATTTT.

This clone turned up a few times. This chain joins TRBV18 and TRBJ2-3; the D gene could be TRBD1 or TRBD2 (6 bases each). This CDR3 has 15 residues. Per the germline V gene, CDR1 is KGHSH and CDR2 is LQKENI. With 2 bases removed from V and 0 bases from J, the gap between germline ends came to 9 bases. CDR3 protein: CASSPTGTSTDTQYF. The DNA of the CDR3 is TGTGCCAGCTCACCAACAGGGACTAGCACAGATACGCAGTATTTT. The complete variable domain, with remaining parts taken from reference TRBV18 and TRBJ2-3, reads NAGVMQNPRHLVRRRGQEARLRCSPMKGHSHVYWYRQLPEEGLKFMVYLQKENIIDESGMPKERFSAEFPKEGPSILRIQQVVRGDSAAYFCASSPTGTSTDTQYFGPGTRLTVL.

V usage is TRBV10-3 and J usage is TRBJ2-5; D ambiguous. The CDR3 consists of 11 residues. CDR1 and CDR2 (germline): ENHRY, SYGVKD. The V and J ends lost 0 bases and 5 bases respectively, with 1 base between them. Here the CDR3 DNA reads TGTGCCATCAGTGAGTCCGAGACCCAGTACTTC. The encoded protein is CAISESETQYF.

V usage is TRBV11-3 and J usage is TRBJ2-5; 11 nucleotides line up with TRBD2. V was clipped by 1 base and J by 5 bases; unmatched bases: 12. Germline CDR1 and CDR2: SGHNT and YENEEA. CDR3 length: 18 amino acids. The CDR3 bases are TGTGCCAGCAGCTTAGGTGGCGTAGCGGGGGGGTCCTACGAGACCCAGTACTTC. Amino acids: CASSLGGVAGGSYETQYF.

This chain links TRBV5-6 with TRBJ2-1; TRBD2 aligns across 13 bases. Looked up from germline, CDR1 is SGHDT and CDR2 is YYEEEE. The CDR3 covers 16 residues. J gave up 5 bases and V 2 bases, and 4 bases lay outside the gene matches. CDR3 sequence: CASSLLGLAGHNEQFF. Written as DNA, the CDR3 is TGTGCCAGCAGCTTACTGGGACTAGCGGGGCACAATGAGCAGTTCTTC.

The chain joins TRBV7-6 to TRBJ2-1, with no clear D. CDR1 is SGHVS, CDR2 FNYEAQ, per germline. This CDR3 has 12 residues. V was cut by 8 bases and J by 9 bases, with 14 bases left in between. The CDR3 protein is CASSLPMAEQFF. The CDR3 DNA is TGTGCCAGCTCCCTCCCCATGGCTGAGCAGTTCTTC.

The V gene is TRBV7-9, the J gene TRBJ1-1; unclear D gene. This CDR3 spans 12 amino acids. Trimming took 8 bases from V and 5 from J, leaving 12 bases between them. Per germline, CDR1 SEHNR and CDR2 FQNEAQ (reference sequence). This chain's CDR3 is CASRRGPTEAFF. DNA of the CDR3: TGTGCCAGCCGCCGAGGGCCTACTGAAGCTTTCTTT.

The genes are TRBV7-9 and TRBJ2-1, with D perhaps being TRBD1 or TRBD2 (6 bases each). Trimming took off 1 base at V and 15 bases at J, with 10 bases between the two ends. Germline CDR1 reads SEHNR; CDR2 reads FQNEAQ (reference sequence). The CDR3 consists of 11 residues. The CDR3 DNA reads TGTGCCAGCAGCTTAGGTGGGGGGCGGTTCTTC. It codes for CASSLGGGRFF.

A few counts support this clone. V gene TRBV28 combines with J gene TRBJ2-5, with D perhaps being TRBD1 or TRBD2 (6 bases each). This CDR3 is 14 amino acids long. From germline, CDR1 is MDHEN and CDR2 SYDVKM. V was clipped by 8 bases and J by 7 bases, with 20 bases between them. This CDR3 is CASDKSGAGGTQYF. The CDR3 DNA follows: TGTGCCAGCGACAAATCAGGGGCCGGGGGGACCCAGTACTTC. The complete variable domain, with remaining parts taken from reference TRBV28 and TRBJ2-5, reads DVKVTQSSRYLVKRTGEKVFLECVQDMDHENMFWYRQDPGLGLRLIYFSYDVKMKEKGDIPEGYSVSREKKERFSLILESASTNQTSMYLCASDKSGAGGTQYFGPGTRLLVL.

The gene calls are TRBV14 and TRBJ2-7; D uncertain. This CDR3 spans 11 amino acids. Trimming pared 8 bases from V and 3 bases from J, leaving 8 bases between. Germline V gives CDR1 SGHDN, CDR2 FVKESK. CDR3 amino acids: CASGDFYEQYF. CDR3 coding DNA: TGTGCCAGCGGGGATTTCTACGAGCAGTACTTC. The complete variable domain, with remaining parts taken from reference TRBV14 and TRBJ2-7, reads EAGVTQFPSHSVIEKGQTVTLRCDPISGHDNLYWYRRVMGKEIKFLLHFVKESKQDESGMPNNRFLAERTGGTYSTLKVQPAELEDSGVYFCASGDFYEQYFGPGTRLTVT.

The chain is built from TRBV18 and TRBJ1-2; TRBD1 matches at 7 bases. This CDR3 region has 14 residues. Per the germline V gene, CDR1 is KGHSH and CDR2 is LQKENI. V shed 0 bases and J 8 bases; nucleotides not matched to a gene: 6. This CDR3 is CASSPPGTAPGYTF. The CDR3 nucleotides read TGTGCCAGCTCACCACCCGGGACAGCCCCCGGCTACACCTTC.

In its sample, this clone was seen a few times. The V gene is TRBV6-5, the J gene TRBJ2-5; the D gene could be TRBD1 or TRBD2 (5 bases each). This CDR3 has 15 amino acids. V lost 4 bases and J 0 bases, leaving 12 bases between the germline ends. Germline assignment: CDR1 MNHEY and CDR2 SVGAGI. This CDR3 reads CASSSGAFYQETQYF. CDR3 DNA: TGTGCCAGCAGTTCCGGGGCCTTCTACCAAGAGACCCAGTACTTC.

Here the CDR3 DNA reads TGCGCCAGCAGCTTCGGGACAGGGCATATGAACACTGAAGCTTTCTTT. Encoded protein: CASSFGTGHMNTEAFF. The chain carries TRBV5-1 and TRBJ1-1; 9 bases agree with TRBD1. Germline CDR1 and CDR2: SGHRS and YFSETQ. J lost 0 bases, V lost 2 bases, and 5 bases had no gene match. The CDR3 has 16 amino acids.

The chain joins TRBV6-5 to TRBJ1-3; D might be TRBD1 (5 bases). CDR1 and CDR2 (germline): MNHEY, SVGAGI. The CDR3 is 16 amino acids. The V and J ends lost 3 bases and 1 base respectively, with 13 bases between them. The CDR3 is CASSYTGGFSGNTIYF. In DNA form, the CDR3 reads TGTGCCAGCAGTTATACCGGGGGGTTTTCTGGAAACACCATATATTTT.